The 32 T cell receptor beta chains in this list originate from one sample, sequenced in a study of blood T cell repertoires in COVID-19. Produced via immunoSEQ multiplex PCR; TCRdb's table is partial and in-frame only. The data show about 250,000 clones, about nine tenths seen once. The sequenced sample was peripheral blood. The receptor set was obtained from a man aged 25-45 years with COVID-19, enrolled during active disease.

The chain couples TRBV7-9 to TRBJ2-3; 8 nucleotides match TRBD1. V lost 5 bases to trimming and J lost 5 bases; unmatched junction nucleotides: 6. Looked up from germline, CDR1 is SEHNR and CDR2 is FQNEAQ (reference sequence). This CDR3 contains 14 residues. The CDR3 is CASSPGQAEDTQYF. Written as DNA, the CDR3 is TGTGCCAGCAGCCCGGGACAGGCTGAAGATACGCAGTATTTT. The whole variable domain, filled in from reference TRBV7-9 and TRBJ2-3, reads DTGVSQNPRHKITKRGQNVTFRCDPISEHNRLYWYRQTLGQGPEFLTYFQNEAQLEKSRLLSDRFSAERPKGSFSTLEIQRTEQGDSAMYLCASSPGQAEDTQYFGPGTRLTVL.

The chain is built from TRBV29-1 and TRBJ2-7, with D perhaps matching TRBD2 (5 bases). V gave up 6 bases and J gave up 7 bases, with 19 bases separating them. Germline V gene lookup returns CDR1 SQVTM and CDR2 ANQGSEA. The CDR3 sequence is 13 residues long. The chain's CDR3 is CSVSALTPGEQYF. CDR3 sequence (DNA): TGCAGCGTCTCAGCCTTAACCCCGGGAGAGCAGTACTTC.

This sequence joins TRBV5-5 and TRBJ2-7, with a tentative D call TRBD2 (5 bases). The CDR3 runs to 13 residues. Trimming took 5 bases from V and 5 from J, leaving 14 bases between them. The V gene's germline CDR1 is SGHKS and CDR2 YYEKEE (reference sequence). Here the CDR3 reads CASRAGLKDEQYF. Here the CDR3 DNA reads TGTGCCAGCAGGGCGGGCCTTAAGGACGAGCAGTACTTC.

The chain carries TRBV20-1 and TRBJ1-1, with D possibly being TRBD1 (6 bases). Trimming took off 3 bases at V and 5 bases at J, with 16 bases between the two ends. The germline V gene encodes CDR1 DFQATT and CDR2 SNEGSKA (reference sequence). This CDR3 has 14 amino acids. DNA for the CDR3: TGCAGTGCTAGTACGGACAGATTACTTACTGAAGCTTTCTTT. Protein sequence: CSASTDRLLTEAFF.

V usage is TRBV6-5 and J usage is TRBJ1-1; tentatively, D is TRBD1 (5 bases). The ends were cut back, 3 bases at V and 7 bases at J, with 15 bases in the middle. The CDR3 is made up of 14 amino acids. The germline gives CDR1 MNHEY, CDR2 SVGAGI. CDR3 amino acids: CASSYQGAWGEAFF. In DNA form, the CDR3 reads TGTGCCAGCAGTTATCAAGGGGCCTGGGGTGAAGCTTTCTTT.

The table lists this clone with a count of one. V usage is TRBV11-2 and J usage is TRBJ1-2; TRBD1 is a possible D gene (6 bases). The CDR3 is 17 amino acids. Germline CDR1 reads SGHAT; CDR2 reads FQNNGV. Trimming pared 4 bases from V and 7 bases from J, leaving 25 bases between. CDR3: CASSSGAGPPVDSGYTF. In DNA, the CDR3 is TGTGCCAGCAGCTCAGGGGCAGGGCCCCCAGTTGATTCTGGCTACACCTTC.

The gene calls are TRBV12-5 and TRBJ2-7; 9 bases are a match to TRBD1. Germline V gene sequence: CDR1 LGHNT, CDR2 FRNRAP. The CDR3 loop spans 17 amino acids. The trim removed 6 bases at V and 4 bases at J, leaving 16 bases unmatched. CDR3 region: CASGFRRLGTGRYEQYF. CDR3 nucleotide sequence: TGTGCTAGTGGCTTCCGGAGACTCGGGACAGGGCGTTACGAGCAGTACTTC.

This chain links TRBV9 with TRBJ2-1, with a weak D call TRBD1 (5 bases). The CDR3 has 15 residues. Trimming shortened V by 3 bases and J by 9 bases, and 19 bases separated the two germline ends. Germline CDR1 and CDR2: SGDLS and YYNGEE. CDR3 loop: CASSAWGSPLSEQFF. In nucleotides, the CDR3 is TGTGCCAGCAGCGCCTGGGGCAGCCCATTGAGTGAGCAGTTCTTC.

The gene calls are TRBV19 and TRBJ2-7; possible D gene TRBD2, 6 bases. This CDR3 spans 14 amino acids. Germline V gene sequence: CDR1 LNHDA, CDR2 SQIVND (reference sequence). V shed 1 base and J shed 2 bases, with 9 bases lying between them. The CDR3 nucleotides are TGTGCCAGTAGTATAGTCGGGGGAGCCTACGAGCAGTACTTC. Protein: CASSIVGGAYEQYF.

The gene calls are TRBV7-2 and TRBJ2-1; 12 nucleotides line up with TRBD2. Germline V gives CDR1 SGHTA, CDR2 FQGNSA. The V and J ends lost 2 bases and 7 bases, in that order; junction bases with no gene match: 3. This CDR3 comprises 15 residues. The CDR3 reads CASSLLAGGPNEQFF. CDR3 nucleotides: TGTGCCAGCAGCTTACTAGCGGGGGGGCCGAATGAGCAGTTCTTC.

The CDR3 sequence is CASSAGTGQSNQPQHF. The CDR3 DNA sequence: TGTGCCAGCTCAGCTGGGACAGGGCAAAGCAATCAGCCCCAGCATTTT. V and J are TRBV18 and TRBJ1-5; 9 positions match TRBD1. Germline loops: CDR1 KGHSH, CDR2 LQKENI. This CDR3 spans 16 amino acids. J lost 1 base, V lost 5 bases, and 6 bases had no gene match.

The V gene is TRBV30, the J gene TRBJ2-1, with D maybe TRBD1 (5 bases). The CDR3 consists of 14 residues. In germline, CDR1 is GTSNPN, CDR2 SVGIG (reference sequence). Trimming removed 0 bases from V and 7 bases from J, with 13 bases in between. CDR3 sequence (DNA): TGTGCCTGGAGTGTATCCAGGGCCCGGAATGAGCAGTTCTTC. Amino acid sequence: CAWSVSRARNEQFF. Using reference TRBV30 and TRBJ2-1 for the parts outside the CDR3, the full variable domain is SQTIHQWPATLVQPVGSPLSLECTVEGTSNPNLYWYRQAAGRGLQLLFYSVGIGQISSEVPQNLSASRPQDRQFILSSKKLLLSDSGFYLCAWSVSRARNEQFFGPGTRLTVL.

The chain recombines TRBV7-2 with TRBJ2-5; a possible D gene is TRBD1 (6 bases). CDR3 length equals 15 residues. Trimming pared 2 bases from V and 2 bases from J, leaving 12 bases between. The germline V gene has CDR1 SGHTA and CDR2 FQGNSA. The CDR3 protein is CASSLMGHIQETQYF. CDR3 coding DNA: TGTGCCAGCAGCTTAATGGGACACATACAAGAGACCCAGTACTTC.

This clone was picked up a small number of times. Sequence at one end of the junction differs from germline and may be a read error. CDR3 sequence: CASSLAGRPTGELFF. The CDR3 nucleotides read TGTGCCAGCAGCCTAGCGGGGCGACCCACCGGGGAGCTGTTTTTT. V usage is TRBV7-6 and J usage is TRBJ2-2; TRBD2 agrees at 9 bases. The V gene's germline CDR1 is SGHVS and CDR2 FNYEAQ. The CDR3 runs 15 residues. Filled out from reference TRBV7-6 and TRBJ2-2, the complete variable domain reads GAGVSQSPRYKVTKRGQDVALRCDPISGHVSLYWYRQALGQGPEFLTYFNYEAQQDKSGLPNDRFSAERPEGSISTLTIQRTEQRDSAMYRCASSLAGRPTGELFFGEGSRLTVL.

This clone was detected once. At one end the junction does not follow the germline gene, possibly because of a read error. CDR3: CASSPPDWGRTDTQYF. The CDR3 coding sequence is TGTGCCAGCTCGCCACCGGACTGGGGGCGCACAGATACGCAGTATTTT. V and J are TRBV18 and TRBJ2-3; possible D gene TRBD1, 6 bases. Germline V CDR1 and CDR2: KGHSH, LQKENI. This CDR3 is 16 amino acids long.

The V and J genes are TRBV2 and TRBJ1-5; D is perhaps TRBD1 (6 bases). The germline CDR1 and CDR2 sequences are SNHLY and FYNNEI. The CDR3 loop spans 13 amino acids. V was pared by 6 bases and J by 5 bases, with 11 bases between. CDR3 region: CASRQEGDQPQHF. CDR3 in DNA: TGTGCCAGCAGACAAGAGGGGGATCAGCCCCAGCATTTT.

The chain carries TRBV11-2 and TRBJ1-3, with D unresolved. The CDR3 covers 16 residues. Deletions cut 0 bases from V and 0 bases from J, with 9 bases between. The V gene's germline CDR1 is SGHAT and CDR2 FQNNGV. The CDR3 bases are TGTGCCAGCAGCTTAGATCGGGTGTACTCTGGAAACACCATATATTTT. Residues: CASSLDRVYSGNTIYF.

J is TRBJ2-1 and V is TRBV7-6, with 11 positions matching TRBD2. In germline, CDR1 is SGHVS, CDR2 FNYEAQ. CDR3 length: 16 amino acids. V dropped 5 bases and J dropped 9; count of bases not matched to a gene: 12. The CDR3 DNA reads as TGTGCCAGCAGCCTCTTTAGCGGGGGGGCCAAAAGTGAGCAGTTCTTC. Its translation: CASSLFSGGAKSEQFF.

V usage is TRBV6-5 and J usage is TRBJ2-7; 7 nucleotides align to TRBD1. CDR1 and CDR2 (germline): MNHEY, SVGAGI. Losses at the gene ends were 8 bases for V and 0 bases for J; bases not matched to a gene: 4. This CDR3 is 13 amino acids long. CDR3 residues: CASRQGSSYEQYF. CDR3 nucleotide sequence: TGTGCCAGCCGACAGGGCAGCTCCTACGAGCAGTACTTC.

This sequence joins TRBV9 and TRBJ1-2, with D possibly TRBD1 on 6 matching bases. This CDR3 has 13 residues. Trimming took 3 bases from V and 8 from J, leaving 14 bases between them. Germline assignment: CDR1 SGDLS and CDR2 YYNGEE. Here the CDR3 DNA reads TGTGCCAGCAGCGCTTACAGGGAGGGCGGCTACACCTTC. Its protein product is CASSAYREGGYTF.

The chain combines TRBV9 with TRBJ2-1, with D tentatively TRBD2 (6 bases). CDR1 and CDR2 from the germline V gene are SGDLS and YYNGEE. The V gene lost 4 bases and the J gene lost 10 bases, with 18 bases spanning the gap. The CDR3 spans 14 residues. CDR3 region: CASSPQGTHTEQFF. The CDR3 nucleotides are TGTGCCAGCAGCCCTCAAGGGACTCACACGGAGCAGTTCTTC.

The chain couples TRBV30 to TRBJ1-1; 10 bases fit TRBD1. This CDR3 region has 13 residues. Trimming cost V 5 bases and J 4 bases; bases outside gene matches: 4. Germline V gives CDR1 GTSNPN, CDR2 SVGIG (reference sequence). The CDR3 reads CAWDGQGGTEAFF. The CDR3 DNA follows: TGTGCCTGGGATGGACAGGGGGGCACTGAAGCTTTCTTT.

The chain links TRBV19 to TRBJ2-2, with TRBD2 identical over 12 bases. The germline V gene has CDR1 LNHDA and CDR2 SQIVND (reference sequence). With 4 bases clipped from V and 1 base from J, the junction kept 7 bases outside the gene matches. The CDR3 runs to 18 residues. Written as DNA, the CDR3 is TGTGCCAGTAGTAGGGTCCTAGCGGGGGGGCAGAACACCGGGGAGCTGTTTTTT. Translating gives CASSRVLAGGQNTGELFF.

V and J are TRBV3-1 (or the pseudogene TRBV3-2) and TRBJ1-1, with 11 bases that match TRBD1. This CDR3 has 17 residues. The V gene end was trimmed by 1 base and the J gene end by 1 base; junction bases not matched to a gene: 5. Per germline, CDR1 LGHDT and CDR2 YNNKEL (reference sequence). The CDR3 reads CASSQVGQGAGNTEAFF. In DNA, the CDR3 is TGTGCCAGCAGCCAAGTCGGACAGGGGGCGGGGAACACTGAAGCTTTCTTT.

This chain uses TRBV7-9 with TRBJ2-7; TRBD2 agrees at 10 bases. The germline gives CDR1 SEHNR, CDR2 FQNEAQ (reference sequence). This CDR3 has 15 residues. The ends lost 5 bases at V and 6 bases at J; junction bases unmatched: 10. The CDR3 region is CASSPASAGGREQYF. CDR3 nucleotide sequence: TGTGCCAGCAGCCCGGCCTCAGCGGGGGGGCGCGAGCAGTACTTC.

This clone was counted a single time. V and J are TRBV4-2 and TRBJ2-3; D uncertain. Trimming cost V 0 bases and J 0 bases, with 10 bases left between them. The germline V gene has CDR1 LGHNA and CDR2 YNFKEQ. This CDR3 has 16 amino acids. CDR3 in amino acids: CASSQEPSSSTDTQYF. The CDR3, as DNA: TGTGCCAGCAGCCAAGAACCGTCCAGTAGCACAGATACGCAGTATTTT.

The chain is built from TRBV5-1 and TRBJ1-4; the D is unclear. CDR1 SGHRS and CDR2 YFSETQ come from the germline V gene. V was shortened by 7 bases and J by 2 bases, with 9 bases between the two germline ends. The length of the CDR3 is 13 residues. The CDR3 region has the DNA TGCGCCAGCTGCCCTCAGACTAATGAAAAACTGTTTTTT. It codes for CASCPQTNEKLFF.

This clone was detected a few times. V is TRBV11-2 and J is TRBJ2-2; the D gene is possibly TRBD1 (6 bases). This CDR3 spans 17 amino acids. The ends were cut back, 3 bases at V and 3 bases at J, with 17 bases in the middle. The germline V gene encodes CDR1 SGHAT and CDR2 FQNNGV. Here the CDR3 reads CASSFGRRGLYTGELFF. The DNA for the CDR3 is TGTGCCAGCAGCTTCGGGCGCAGGGGATTGTACACCGGGGAGCTGTTTTTT.

V usage is TRBV24-1 and J usage is TRBJ2-1; D is possibly TRBD2 (5 bases). Germline CDR1 and CDR2: KGHDR and SFDVKD. V lost 0 bases and J 6 bases, leaving 17 bases between the germline ends. The CDR3 loop spans 17 amino acids. In nucleotides, the CDR3 is TGTGCCACCAGTGATTTGGTTCCGGGAACGGGATCCAATGAGCAGTTCTTC. It codes for CATSDLVPGTGSNEQFF.

The V and J genes are TRBV9 and TRBJ2-5; D possibly corresponds to TRBD1 (5 bases). V dropped 0 bases and J dropped 5 bases, with 17 bases sitting between them. CDR1 and CDR2 (germline): SGDLS, YYNGEE. This CDR3 comprises 16 residues. The CDR3 reads CASSVADSGTKETQYF. CDR3 in DNA: TGTGCCAGCAGCGTAGCTGACAGTGGCACGAAGGAGACCCAGTACTTC.

The chain uses TRBV7-6 and TRBJ2-6; 7 bases are shared with TRBD2. V lost 5 bases and J lost 0; bases outside the gene matches: 13. This CDR3 comprises 19 residues. Germline V gives CDR1 SGHVS, CDR2 FNYEAQ. The CDR3 sequence: CASSAPGRTSYSGANVLTF. The DNA for the CDR3 is TGTGCCAGCAGCGCCCCAGGACGGACTAGTTACTCTGGGGCCAACGTCCTGACTTTC.

The rearrangement uses TRBV5-4 and TRBJ2-3; the match to TRBD1 covers 8 bases. Germline-derived CDR1 and CDR2 are SGHNT and YYREEE (reference sequence). After removal of 6 bases from V and 4 bases from J, the junction contained 13 bases not matched to a gene. This CDR3 spans 16 amino acids. CDR3 nucleotide sequence: TGTGCCAGCACTTTACGGCAGGGGGCGTCGGCAGATACGCAGTATTTT. Translation gives CASTLRQGASADTQYF.